The present entry profiles one TCR beta chain with its context. The antigen remains unidentified. The CDR3 runs 15 residues. The germline V gene encodes CDR1 ENHRY and CDR2 SYGVKD. Trimming took 4 bases from V and 3 from J; bases not matched to a gene: 6. Collection of blood occurred at baseline, at cycle 4 day 1, and at cycle 7 day 1. These data originate in a study of OX40 agonist ivuxolimab in advanced cancers. Overall study context: Prior therapy, whether anti-PD-1, anti-PD-L1 or anti-CTLA-4, was allowed, and approximately 40% had some. Study-wide results and limits: What antigens the expanded peripheral T cells recognized was never established.

Sequencing used immunoSEQ multiplex PCR; TCRdb keeps in-frame clones, though not all of them. This table has about 45,000 clones, 84% appearing once. The sequencing here drew on CD4+ or CD8+ T cells sorted from blood, taken in a trial of the OX40 agonist ivuxolimab. This receptor was obtained from an adult with an advanced solid tumor such as melanoma, head and neck, liver or kidney cancer. The chain recombines TRBV10-3 with TRBJ2-1; 7 bases align to TRBD1. The CDR3 sequence: CAISGTGQFYNEQFF. The CDR3 DNA sequence: TGTGCCATCAGTGGGACAGGACAATTCTACAATGAGCAGTTCTTC.